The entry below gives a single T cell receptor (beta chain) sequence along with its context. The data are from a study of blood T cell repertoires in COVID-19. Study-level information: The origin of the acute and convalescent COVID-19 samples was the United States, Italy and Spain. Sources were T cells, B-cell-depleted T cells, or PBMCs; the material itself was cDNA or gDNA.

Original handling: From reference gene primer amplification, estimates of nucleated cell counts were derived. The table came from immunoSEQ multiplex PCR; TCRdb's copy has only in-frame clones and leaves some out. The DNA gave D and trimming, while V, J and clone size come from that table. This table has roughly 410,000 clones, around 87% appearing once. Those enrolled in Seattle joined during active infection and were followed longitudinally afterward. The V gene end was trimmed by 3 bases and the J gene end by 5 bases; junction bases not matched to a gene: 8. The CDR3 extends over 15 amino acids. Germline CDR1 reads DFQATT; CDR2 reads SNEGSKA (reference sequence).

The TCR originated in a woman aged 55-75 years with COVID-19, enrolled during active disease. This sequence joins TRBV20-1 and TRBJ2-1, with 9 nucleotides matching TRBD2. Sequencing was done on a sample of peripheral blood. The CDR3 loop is CSASRAGGLNNEQFF. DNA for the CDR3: TGCAGTGCTAGTCGGGCGGGGGGGCTGAACAATGAGCAGTTCTTC.